This T cell receptor beta chain came from a study of blood T cell repertoires in COVID-19 (dated by TCRdb to 2018 to 2020). About the investigation overall: Samples covering the acute and convalescent phases of COVID-19 were provided by collaborators in the United States, Italy and Spain. The prospective study material was composed of cDNA or gDNA derived from T cells, B-cell-depleted T cells, or PBMCs. Nearly every sample came with metadata listing a de-identified subject ID, COVID-19 status, age in years and sex. The samples were drawn from two sources: the first 160 participants of the ongoing ImmuneRACE study, and approximately 1,300 subjects contributed by 6 global collaborators. HLA class I and class II types, where available, came from metadata supplied by the sample provider rather than from assay-based typing. A freely available public database, intended as a resource for researchers studying the immune response to SARS-CoV-2, is where the repertoires were released. Deeply sampled blood TCRbeta repertoires from subjects exposed to, actively infected with, or recovered from COVID-19 were included in the dataset.

General conclusions and limits of the study: The amount of clinical and demographic metadata varied by source and participant and was provided uncurated.

Comment on this clone: Its binding antigen is unknown. Base qualities are not provided; no much larger clone lies one nucleotide away.

TCRbeta CDR3 regions were amplified from genomic DNA using the immunoSEQ Assay, a bias-controlled multiplex PCR. In the paper's pipeline: Within the assay, amplification of reference gene primers was used to estimate how many nucleated cells each sample contained. To quantify the absolute abundance of each unique TCRbeta CDR3 rearrangement, sequence reads were collapsed and filtered. For each sample, productive Simpson clonality was calculated as the square root of Simpson's diversity index over productive rearrangements. TCRdb limited this immuneACCESS table to in-frame rearrangements with V and J called. A share of clones is missing; checked studies link under half to unresolved V genes, and the rest is unexplained. That table gives V, J and clone size, and the DNA gave D and trimming. The sample records nearly 110,000 clones, about 70% of which are singletons. Approximately 0.9% of the sample belongs to the ten largest clones.

The collaborating institutions used their own protocols to collect whole blood in K2EDTA tubes. Collaborator samples were shipped for TCRbeta analysis as frozen whole blood, isolated PBMCs, or DNA extracted from either sample type. Source material: peripheral blood. This sequence originates from a human donor with acute or convalescent COVID-19. The donor label of this sample is uncertain.

The nucleotides read TGTGCCAGCAGCTTAAATTGGGGGGACAATGAGCAGTTCTTC. Translation gives CASSLNWGDNEQFF. The V and J genes are TRBV7-2 and TRBJ2-1; possibly the D gene is TRBD2, per 6 matching bases. The junction carries 10 bases between V and J, which are trimmed by 2 bases and 5 bases respectively. CDR1 is given as SGHTA and CDR2 as FQGNSA, both from the germline V gene. The CDR3 goes from the cysteine to the phenylalanine over 14 residues. Just CDR3 DNA is preserved here, 42 bases in frame from base 1.